This T cell receptor beta chain was retrieved from a study of blood T cell repertoires in COVID-19. The wider study: Samples came from the United States, Italy and Spain, spanning acute and convalescent COVID-19. Sample material is recorded as cDNA or gDNA derived from T cells, B-cell-depleted T cells, or PBMCs.

Methods used by the authors: Estimation of nucleated cell counts was performed using reference gene primer amplification. Sequencing used immunoSEQ multiplex PCR; TCRdb keeps in-frame clones, though not all of them. The V and J calls and the clone size are those of that table, but D and trimming were determined from the DNA. The sample yields approximately 120,000 clones, about 83% seen once. Looked up from germline, CDR1 is SEHNR and CDR2 is FQNEAQ (reference sequence). The CDR3 runs to 14 residues. The J segment lost 6 bases and the V segment lost 5 bases, leaving 8 bases of the junction unmatched.

This sequence was found in a human donor in a cohort sampled during active COVID-19. Sequencing was performed on peripheral blood. The chain couples TRBV7-9 to TRBJ1-2; 8 positions match TRBD1. The CDR3 DNA reads TGTGCCAGCAGCCCTGGACAGGGCTATAATGGCTACACCTTC. Amino acids: CASSPGQGYNGYTF.